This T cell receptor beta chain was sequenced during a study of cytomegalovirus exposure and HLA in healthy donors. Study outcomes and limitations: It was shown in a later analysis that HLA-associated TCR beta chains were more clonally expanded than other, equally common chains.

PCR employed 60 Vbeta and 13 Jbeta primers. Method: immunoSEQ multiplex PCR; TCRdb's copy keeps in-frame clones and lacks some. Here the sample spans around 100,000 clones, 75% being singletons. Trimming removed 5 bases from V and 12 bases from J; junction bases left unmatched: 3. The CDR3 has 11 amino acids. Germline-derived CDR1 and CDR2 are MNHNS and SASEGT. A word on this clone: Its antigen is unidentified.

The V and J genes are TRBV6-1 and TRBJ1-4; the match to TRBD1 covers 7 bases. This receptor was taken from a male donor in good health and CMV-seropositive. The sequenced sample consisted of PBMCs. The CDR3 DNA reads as TGTGCCAGCAGTAACAGGGGAGAACTGTTTTTT. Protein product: CASSNRGELFF.